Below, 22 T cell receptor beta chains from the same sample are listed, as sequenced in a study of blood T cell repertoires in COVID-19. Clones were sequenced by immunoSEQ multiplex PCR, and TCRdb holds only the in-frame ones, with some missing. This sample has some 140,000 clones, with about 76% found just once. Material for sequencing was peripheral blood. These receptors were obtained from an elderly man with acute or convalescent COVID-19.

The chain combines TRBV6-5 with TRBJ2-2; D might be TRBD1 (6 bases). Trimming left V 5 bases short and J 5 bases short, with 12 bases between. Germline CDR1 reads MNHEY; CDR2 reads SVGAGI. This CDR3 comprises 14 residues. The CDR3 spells CASSRLGATGELFF. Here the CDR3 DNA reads TGTGCCAGCAGTCGGCTGGGGGCGACCGGGGAGCTGTTTTTT.

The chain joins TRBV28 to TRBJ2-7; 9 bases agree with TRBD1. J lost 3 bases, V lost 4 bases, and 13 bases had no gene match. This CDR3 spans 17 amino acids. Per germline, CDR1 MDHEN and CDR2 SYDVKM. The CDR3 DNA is TGTGCCAGCAGTTCAGAACGTAGAGGACAGGGGTTCTACGAGCAGTACTTC. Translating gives CASSSERRGQGFYEQYF.

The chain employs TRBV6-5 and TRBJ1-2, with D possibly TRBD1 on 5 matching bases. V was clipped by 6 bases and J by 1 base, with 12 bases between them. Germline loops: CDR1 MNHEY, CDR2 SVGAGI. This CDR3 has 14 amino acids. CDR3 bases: TGTGCCAGCAGCCCATCGACAGATAACTATGGCTACACCTTC. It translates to CASSPSTDNYGYTF.

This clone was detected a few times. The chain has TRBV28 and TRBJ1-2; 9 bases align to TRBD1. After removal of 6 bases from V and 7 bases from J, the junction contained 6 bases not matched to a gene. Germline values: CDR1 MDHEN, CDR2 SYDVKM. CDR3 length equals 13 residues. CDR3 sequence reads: CASRIGTGPGYTF. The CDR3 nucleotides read TGTGCCAGCAGAATTGGGACAGGGCCTGGCTACACCTTC.

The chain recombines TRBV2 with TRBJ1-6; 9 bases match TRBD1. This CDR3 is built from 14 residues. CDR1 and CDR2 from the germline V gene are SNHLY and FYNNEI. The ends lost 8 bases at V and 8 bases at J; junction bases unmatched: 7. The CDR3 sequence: CASHAGTGYSPLHF. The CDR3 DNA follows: TGTGCCAGCCACGCAGGGACAGGGTATTCACCCCTCCACTTT.

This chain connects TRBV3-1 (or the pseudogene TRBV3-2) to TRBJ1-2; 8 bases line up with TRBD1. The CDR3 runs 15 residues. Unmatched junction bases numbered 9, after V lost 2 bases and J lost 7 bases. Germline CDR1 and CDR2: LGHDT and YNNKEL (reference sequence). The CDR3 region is CASSQTIQGAGGYTF. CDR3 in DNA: TGTGCCAGCAGCCAAACTATCCAGGGGGCTGGTGGCTACACCTTC.

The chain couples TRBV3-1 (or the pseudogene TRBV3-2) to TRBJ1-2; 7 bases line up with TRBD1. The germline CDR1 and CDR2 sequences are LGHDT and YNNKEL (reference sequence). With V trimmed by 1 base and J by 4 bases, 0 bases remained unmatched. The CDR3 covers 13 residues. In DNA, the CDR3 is TGTGCCAGCAGCCAAGGGACAGGCTATGGCTACACCTTC. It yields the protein CASSQGTGYGYTF.

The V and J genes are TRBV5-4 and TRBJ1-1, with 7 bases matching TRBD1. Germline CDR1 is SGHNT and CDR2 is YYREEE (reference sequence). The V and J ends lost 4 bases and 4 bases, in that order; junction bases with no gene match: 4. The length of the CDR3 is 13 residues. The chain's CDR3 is CASSQQGFTEAFF. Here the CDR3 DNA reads TGTGCCAGCAGCCAACAGGGGTTCACTGAAGCTTTCTTT.

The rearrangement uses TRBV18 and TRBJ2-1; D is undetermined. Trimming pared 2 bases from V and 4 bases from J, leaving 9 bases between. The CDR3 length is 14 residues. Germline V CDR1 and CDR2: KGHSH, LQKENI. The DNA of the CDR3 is TGTGCCAGCTCACCAGTGGCCGCATACAATGAGCAGTTCTTC. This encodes CASSPVAAYNEQFF.

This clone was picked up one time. This chain's CDR3 is CATSREQETQYF. The CDR3 nucleotides read TGTGCCACCAGCAGAGAACAGGAGACCCAGTACTTC. The rearrangement joins TRBV15 to TRBJ2-5; D is unclear. The germline V gene has CDR1 LNHNV and CDR2 YYDKDF (reference sequence). CDR3 size: 12 residues. Trimming took off 0 bases at V and 5 bases at J, with 4 bases between the two ends.

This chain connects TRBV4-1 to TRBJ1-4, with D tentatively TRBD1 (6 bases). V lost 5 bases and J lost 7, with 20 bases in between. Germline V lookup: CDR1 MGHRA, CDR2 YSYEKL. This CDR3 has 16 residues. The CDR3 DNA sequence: TGCGCCAGCAGCAAAAGAGAAAAACAGGGAGCTGAAAAACTGTTTTTT. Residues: CASSKREKQGAEKLFF.

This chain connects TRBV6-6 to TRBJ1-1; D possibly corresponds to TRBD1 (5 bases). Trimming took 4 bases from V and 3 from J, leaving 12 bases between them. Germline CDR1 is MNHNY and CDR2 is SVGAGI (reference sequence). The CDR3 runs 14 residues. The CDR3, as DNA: TGTGCCAGCAGTTTGGGGGGGTGGGACACTGAAGCTTTCTTT. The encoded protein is CASSLGGWDTEAFF.

CDR3 sequence reads: CASSSGQPTFNNEQFF. The CDR3 DNA follows: TGTGCCAGCAGCTCCGGACAGCCAACCTTCAACAATGAGCAGTTCTTC. The chain joins TRBV5-4 to TRBJ2-1; D perhaps matches TRBD1 (6 bases). The CDR3 consists of 16 residues. V lost 3 bases to trimming and J lost 5 bases, with 18 bases between them. Germline V lookup: CDR1 SGHNT, CDR2 YYREEE (reference sequence). Together with reference TRBV5-4 and TRBJ2-1, the CDR3 gives the full variable domain: ETGVTQSPTHLIKTRGQQVTLRCSSQSGHNTVSWYQQALGQGPQFIFQYYREEENGRGNFPPRFSGLQFPNYSSELNVNALELDDSALYLCASSSGQPTFNNEQFFGPGTRLTVL.

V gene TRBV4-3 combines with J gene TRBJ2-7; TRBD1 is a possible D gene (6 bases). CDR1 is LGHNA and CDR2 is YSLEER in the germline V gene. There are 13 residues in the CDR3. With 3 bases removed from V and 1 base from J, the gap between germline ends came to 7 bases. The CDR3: CASSHRGSYEQYF. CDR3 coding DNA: TGCGCCAGCAGCCACAGGGGTTCCTACGAGCAGTACTTC.

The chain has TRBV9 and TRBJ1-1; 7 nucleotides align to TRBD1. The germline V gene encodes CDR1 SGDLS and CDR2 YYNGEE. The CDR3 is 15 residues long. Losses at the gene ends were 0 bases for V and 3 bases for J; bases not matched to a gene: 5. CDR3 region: CASSVEAGGYTEAFF. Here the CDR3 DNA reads TGTGCCAGCAGCGTAGAGGCAGGGGGGTACACTGAAGCTTTCTTT.

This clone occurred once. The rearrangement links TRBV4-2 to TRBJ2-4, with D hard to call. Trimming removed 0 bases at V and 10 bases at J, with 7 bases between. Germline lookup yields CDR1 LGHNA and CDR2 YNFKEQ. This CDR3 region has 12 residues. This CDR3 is CASSQDGWIQYF. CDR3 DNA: TGTGCCAGCAGCCAAGATGGCTGGATTCAGTACTTC.

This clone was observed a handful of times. The CDR3 DNA reads as TGTGCCAGCAGTCCCCGACAGCTCTATGGCTACACCTTC. It codes for CASSPRQLYGYTF. The chain combines TRBV6-5 with TRBJ1-2, with D possibly matching TRBD1 (5 bases). The CDR3 extends over 13 amino acids. Germline V gene sequence: CDR1 MNHEY, CDR2 SVGAGI. Between the trimmed V and J ends, which lost 5 bases and 4 bases, there was a span of 11 bases.

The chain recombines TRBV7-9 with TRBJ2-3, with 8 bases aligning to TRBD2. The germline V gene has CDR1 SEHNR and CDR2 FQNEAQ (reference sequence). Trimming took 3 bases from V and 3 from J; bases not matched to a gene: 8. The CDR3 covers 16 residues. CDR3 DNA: TGTGCCAGCAGCTTCGGGCTAGCGGGTATAACAGATACGCAGTATTTT. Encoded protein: CASSFGLAGITDTQYF.

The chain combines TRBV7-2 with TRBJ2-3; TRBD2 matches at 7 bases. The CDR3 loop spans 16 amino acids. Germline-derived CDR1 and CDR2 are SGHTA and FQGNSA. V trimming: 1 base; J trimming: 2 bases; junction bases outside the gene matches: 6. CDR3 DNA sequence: TGTGCCAGCAGCTTAGAATACACTAGCGACACAGATACGCAGTATTTT. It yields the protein CASSLEYTSDTDTQYF.

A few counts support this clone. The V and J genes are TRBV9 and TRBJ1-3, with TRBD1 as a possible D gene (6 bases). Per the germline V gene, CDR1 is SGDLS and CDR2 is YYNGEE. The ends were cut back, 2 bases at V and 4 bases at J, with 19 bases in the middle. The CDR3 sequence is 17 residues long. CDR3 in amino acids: CASSVQANRDIGNTIYF. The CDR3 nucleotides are TGTGCCAGCAGCGTCCAAGCCAACAGGGACATCGGAAACACCATATATTTT.

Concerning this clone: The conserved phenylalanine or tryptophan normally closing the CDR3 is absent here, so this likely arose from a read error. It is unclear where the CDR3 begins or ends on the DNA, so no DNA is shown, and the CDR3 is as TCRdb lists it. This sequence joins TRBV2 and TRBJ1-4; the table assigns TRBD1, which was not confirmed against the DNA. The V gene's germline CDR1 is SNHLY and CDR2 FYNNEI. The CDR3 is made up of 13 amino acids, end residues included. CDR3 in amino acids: CASRGIDRDHQRV.

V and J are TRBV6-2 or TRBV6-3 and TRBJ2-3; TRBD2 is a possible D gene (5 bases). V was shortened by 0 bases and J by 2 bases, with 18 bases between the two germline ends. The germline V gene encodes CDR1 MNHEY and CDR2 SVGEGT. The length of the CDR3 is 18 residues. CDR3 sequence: CASSYSPLRGSATDTQYF. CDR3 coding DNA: TGTGCCAGCAGTTACTCCCCCCTGCGCGGGTCGGCCACAGATACGCAGTATTTT.